This T cell receptor (beta chain) was sequenced during a study of blood T cell repertoires in COVID-19. The germline V gene has CDR1 ENHRY and CDR2 SYGVKD. V was shortened by 4 bases and J by 1 base, with 7 bases between the two germline ends. The length of the CDR3 is 13 residues. The table came from immunoSEQ multiplex PCR; TCRdb's copy has only in-frame clones and leaves some out. The sample gives about 360,000 clones, 70% to 90% of which show up once; 1% to 1.5% is in the top ten. There are a few counts of this clone. Clinical history as reported by participants underpinned cohort assignment. The TCR comes from a man between 25 and 39 years old who had recovered from COVID-19. The sequenced sample was PBMCs or T cells enriched from blood (not recorded which). The rearrangement uses TRBV10-3 and TRBJ1-1; the D is unclear. DNA of the CDR3: TGTGCCATCAGTGGAGGAGGGAACACTGAAGCTTTCTTT. It specifies CAISGGGNTEAFF.